Given below is one T cell receptor beta chain in context. Produced via immunoSEQ multiplex PCR; TCRdb's table is partial and in-frame only. The table records fewer than 65,000 clones, 70% to 90% of them present only once. This sample stems from a study of OX40 agonist ivuxolimab in advanced cancers. Trimming removed 1 base from V and 4 bases from J, with 13 bases in between. Germline assignment: CDR1 GTSNPN and CDR2 SVGIG (reference sequence). The CDR3 extends over 15 amino acids. This TCR was sampled from an adult with an advanced solid tumor such as melanoma, head and neck, liver or kidney cancer. Sequencing was performed on CD4+ or CD8+ T cells sorted from blood, taken in a trial of the OX40 agonist ivuxolimab. The chain employs TRBV30 and TRBJ2-2, with D perhaps matching TRBD2 (5 bases). This CDR3 is CAWSAGGSGTGELFF. CDR3 nucleotides: TGTGCCTGGAGTGCGGGTGGGAGTGGCACCGGGGAGCTGTTTTTT.